The next 26 T cell receptor beta chains were all read from a single sample in a study of T cells expressing NK-cell markers. TCRdb reprocessed the 5' RACE reads and reports one entry per CDR3 protein, with no DNA. In total, the table holds roughly 110,000 distinct CDR3 sequences. Input material: blood T cells: a sorted CD56 or NKG2C T cell subset, CD4+ or CD8+ T cells, or bulk PBMC T cells (not recorded which). The source of these receptors is a woman between 18 and 69 years old in good health.

The rearrangement links TRBV4-3 to TRBJ2-1; TCRdb's D gene call, TRBD2, goes unchecked for lack of DNA. The CDR3 spans 13 residues. Germline lookup yields CDR1 LGHNA and CDR2 YSLEER. The CDR3 here is CASSDSEDNEQFF.

The CDR3 region is CSARGGSSYEQYF. The V gene is TRBV20-1, the J gene TRBJ2-7. The CDR3 runs to 13 residues. Per germline, CDR1 DFQATT and CDR2 SNEGSKA (reference sequence).

J is TRBJ2-1 and V is TRBV12-3 or TRBV12-4; absent DNA, TCRdb's TRBD1 call cannot be checked. CDR3 size: 16 residues. The CDR3 reads CASSSTAGGMYNEQFF.

The chain recombines TRBV6-6 with TRBJ2-3. This CDR3 spans 11 amino acids. From germline, CDR1 is MNHNY and CDR2 SVGAGI (reference sequence). CDR3 in amino acids: CASMETDTQYF.

The chain couples TRBV19 to TRBJ1-1; lacking DNA, the TRBD1 call made by TCRdb goes unchecked. Looked up from germline, CDR1 is LNHDA and CDR2 is SQIVND (reference sequence). CDR3 length equals 16 residues. CDR3 residues: CASSIGTAIMNTEAFF.

The V gene is TRBV11-2, the J gene TRBJ2-2; TCRdb's D gene call, TRBD1, goes unchecked for lack of DNA. The CDR3 totals 13 residues. Germline-derived CDR1 and CDR2 are SGHAT and FQNNGV. This CDR3 is CASSTRGTGELFF. Together with reference TRBV11-2 and TRBJ2-2, the CDR3 gives the full variable domain: EAGVAQSPRYKIIEKRQSVAFWCNPISGHATLYWYQQILGQGPKLLIQFQNNGVVDDSQLPKDRFSAERLKGVDSTLKIQPAKLEDSAVYLCASSTRGTGELFFGEGSRLTVL.

The chain couples TRBV29-1 to TRBJ2-2; TCRdb names TRBD2, which stays unverified in the absence of DNA. This CDR3 is built from 15 residues. The germline V gene has CDR1 SQVTM and CDR2 ANQGSEA. The CDR3 here is CSVEDAGANTGELFF.

The rearrangement joins TRBV19 to TRBJ2-1; lacking DNA, the TRBD2 call made by TCRdb goes unchecked. The CDR3 runs 15 residues. The V gene's germline CDR1 is LNHDA and CDR2 SQIVND (reference sequence). The CDR3 region is CASRLSSGGANEQFF.

The chain is built from TRBV25-1 and TRBJ1-4. Germline loops: CDR1 MGHDK, CDR2 SYGVNS. The CDR3 totals 14 residues. The CDR3 spells CASSDGPSGEKLFF.

The V call is TRBV10-3, the J call TRBJ2-7; checking the TCRdb D call of TRBD1 is not possible without DNA. Germline loops: CDR1 ENHRY, CDR2 SYGVKD. This CDR3 has 14 residues. This chain's CDR3 is CAISPGTGAYEQYF.

V and J are TRBV4-1 and TRBJ2-3; checking the TCRdb D call of TRBD1 is not possible without DNA. Per the germline V gene, CDR1 is MGHRA and CDR2 is YSYEKL. The length of the CDR3 is 17 residues. The CDR3 sequence: CASSQLTNARDTDTQYF.

The chain has TRBV27 and TRBJ1-5; there is no DNA to check the TCRdb D call of TRBD1. Germline-derived CDR1 and CDR2 are MNHEY and SMNVEV (reference sequence). This CDR3 has 13 residues. CDR3 protein: CASSWGLNQPQHF.

V is TRBV9 and J is TRBJ2-1. CDR1 SGDLS and CDR2 YYNGEE come from the germline V gene. CDR3 length: 14 residues. The CDR3 sequence: CASSASSEHNEQFF.

The chain is built from TRBV3-1 and TRBJ2-2. Per germline, CDR1 LGHDT and CDR2 YNNKEL (reference sequence). The CDR3 runs 13 residues. CDR3 sequence reads: CASSRSNTGELFF.

The chain's CDR3 is CASSLVGGTSYNEQFF. The chain uses TRBV7-3 and TRBJ2-1. The V gene's germline CDR1 is SGHTA and CDR2 FQGTGA. The CDR3 has 16 residues.

CDR3 amino acids: CASSPPLEETQYF. The chain carries TRBV25-1 and TRBJ2-5; TCRdb calls TRBD1, which cannot be checked without DNA. The CDR3 sequence is 13 residues long. Germline CDR1 reads MGHDK; CDR2 reads SYGVNS.

The chain couples TRBV28 to TRBJ2-7; TCRdb indicates TRBD2, and absent DNA this call remains unverified. Germline loops: CDR1 MDHEN, CDR2 SYDVKM. The length of the CDR3 is 14 residues. The CDR3 loop reads CASSLLEGRDEQYF. Complete variable domain (other parts from reference TRBV28 and TRBJ2-7): DVKVTQSSRYLVKRTGEKVFLECVQDMDHENMFWYRQDPGLGLRLIYFSYDVKMKEKGDIPEGYSVSREKKERFSLILESASTNQTSMYLCASSLLEGRDEQYFGPGTRLTVT.

This sequence joins TRBV19 and TRBJ2-1; absent DNA, TCRdb's TRBD1 call cannot be checked. The germline gives CDR1 LNHDA, CDR2 SQIVND (reference sequence). The CDR3 covers 18 residues. This chain's CDR3 is CASSPDSTRRGAYNEQFF.

The CDR3 region is CASHDRGGPNYGYTF. V is TRBV12-3 or TRBV12-4 and J is TRBJ1-2; with no DNA, the TCRdb D assignment of TRBD1 cannot be verified. The CDR3 runs to 15 residues.

J is TRBJ2-1 and V is TRBV27; the D gene TCRdb calls, TRBD2, cannot be checked with no DNA. This CDR3 has 16 residues. Germline V lookup: CDR1 MNHEY, CDR2 SMNVEV (reference sequence). The CDR3 region is CASSLPTSGGHNEQFF.

This chain uses TRBV7-6 with TRBJ2-1. The CDR3 runs 14 residues. Germline CDR1 reads SGHVS; CDR2 reads FNYEAQ. This chain's CDR3 is CASSLESSYNEQFF.

J is TRBJ2-5 and V is TRBV6-5; TCRdb returns TRBD2, unconfirmable since there is no DNA. The CDR3 length is 12 residues. In germline, CDR1 is MNHEY, CDR2 SVGAGI. The CDR3 reads CASSSEGETQYF.

This sequence joins TRBV30 and TRBJ2-3; TCRdb outputs TRBD2, but without DNA this stays unchecked. From germline, CDR1 is GTSNPN and CDR2 SVGIG (reference sequence). The CDR3 is 12 amino acids. CDR3 sequence: CAWAGDEDTQYF.

J is TRBJ2-7 and V is TRBV29-1. Germline assignment: CDR1 SQVTM and CDR2 ANQGSEA. This CDR3 has 12 residues. This CDR3 reads CSVQGEAYEQYF.

V gene TRBV27 combines with J gene TRBJ2-7; TCRdb's D call, TRBD1, is unchecked because there is no DNA. Germline lookup yields CDR1 MNHEY and CDR2 SMNVEV (reference sequence). The CDR3 sequence is 14 residues long. The chain's CDR3 is CASSLNGQHYEQYF.

This sequence joins TRBV14 and TRBJ2-3; TCRdb selects TRBD2, and the lack of DNA leaves this call unchecked. Germline V gene lookup returns CDR1 SGHDN and CDR2 FVKESK. This CDR3 is built from 16 residues. The CDR3 here is CASSQVGQAGTDTQYF.